This TCR beta chain was observed in a study of T cell changes during pregnancy in multiple sclerosis. Assay used: immunoSEQ multiplex PCR; TCRdb lists only in-frame clones, some missing. This sample yields roughly 59,000 clones, of which roughly 92% are seen a single time; around 3% belongs to the top ten. Trimming removed 6 bases from V and 0 bases from J; junction bases left unmatched: 4. CDR3 length equals 14 residues. CDR1 SEHNR and CDR2 FQNEAQ come from the germline V gene (reference sequence). Sequences were derived from CD8+ T cells from peripheral blood mononuclear cells, sampled in the second trimester of pregnancy. The chain uses TRBV7-9 and TRBJ1-1, with 7 positions matching TRBD1. The receptor comes from a female donor with multiple sclerosis, enrolled in a pregnancy study. CDR3 sequence: CASRTTGMNTEAFF. CDR3 DNA: TGTGCCAGCAGAACGACAGGGATGAACACTGAAGCTTTCTTT. The full variable domain, rest sourced from reference TRBV7-9 and TRBJ1-1, is DTGVSQNPRHKITKRGQNVTFRCDPISEHNRLYWYRQTLGQGPEFLTYFQNEAQLEKSRLLSDRFSAERPKGSFSTLEIQRTEQGDSAMYLCASRTTGMNTEAFFGQGTRLTVV.